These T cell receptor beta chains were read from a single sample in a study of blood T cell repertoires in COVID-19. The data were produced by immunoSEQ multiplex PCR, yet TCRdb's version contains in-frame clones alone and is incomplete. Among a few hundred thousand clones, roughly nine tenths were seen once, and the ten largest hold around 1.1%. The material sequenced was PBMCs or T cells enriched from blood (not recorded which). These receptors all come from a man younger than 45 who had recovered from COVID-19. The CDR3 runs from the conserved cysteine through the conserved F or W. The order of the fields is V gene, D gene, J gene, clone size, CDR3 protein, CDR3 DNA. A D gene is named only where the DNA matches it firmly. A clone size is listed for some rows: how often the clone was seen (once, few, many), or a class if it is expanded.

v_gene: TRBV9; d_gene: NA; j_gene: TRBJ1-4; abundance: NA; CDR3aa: CASSPRQSPNEKLFF; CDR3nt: TGTGCCAGCAGCCCCCGACAGTCCCCTAATGAAAAACTGTTTTTT
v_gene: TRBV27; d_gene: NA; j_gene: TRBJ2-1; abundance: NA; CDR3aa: CASTGRAYNEQFF; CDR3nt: TGTGCCAGCACTGGGCGGGCCTACAATGAGCAGTTCTTC
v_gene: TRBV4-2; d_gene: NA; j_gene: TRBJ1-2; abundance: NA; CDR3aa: CASSQVEGSNYGYTF; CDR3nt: TGTGCCAGCAGCCAAGTAGAGGGTTCAAACTATGGCTACACCTTC
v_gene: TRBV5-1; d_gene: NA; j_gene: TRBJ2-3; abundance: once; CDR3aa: CASSFSTDSTDTQYF; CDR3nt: TGCGCCAGCAGCTTCAGCACAGATAGCACAGATACGCAGTATTTT
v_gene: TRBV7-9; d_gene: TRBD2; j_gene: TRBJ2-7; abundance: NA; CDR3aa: CASSLGLAGESSYEQYF; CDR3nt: TGTGCCAGCAGCTTGGGACTAGCGGGGGAGAGCTCCTACGAGCAGTACTTC
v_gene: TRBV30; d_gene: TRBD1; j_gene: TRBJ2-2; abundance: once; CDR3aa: CAWRRQGVNTGELFF; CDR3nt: TGTGCCTGGAGGAGGCAGGGGGTGAACACCGGGGAGCTGTTTTTT
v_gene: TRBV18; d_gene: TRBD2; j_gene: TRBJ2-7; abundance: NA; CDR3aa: CASSPASGRLYEQYF; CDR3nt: TGTGCCAGCTCACCGGCTAGCGGGAGACTCTACGAGCAGTACTTC
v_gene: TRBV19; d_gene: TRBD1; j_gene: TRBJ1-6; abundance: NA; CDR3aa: CASSTGTGWNSPLHF; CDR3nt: TGTGCCAGTAGTACAGGGACAGGCTGGAATTCACCCCTCCACTTT
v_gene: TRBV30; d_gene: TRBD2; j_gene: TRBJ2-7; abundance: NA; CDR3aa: CAWSDLAGGYEQYF; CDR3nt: TGTGCCTGGAGTGATTTAGCGGGAGGCTACGAGCAGTACTTC
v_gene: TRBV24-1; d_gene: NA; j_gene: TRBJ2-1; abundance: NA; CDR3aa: CATSMLNEQFF; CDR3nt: TGTGCCACCAGTATGTTAAATGAGCAGTTCTTC
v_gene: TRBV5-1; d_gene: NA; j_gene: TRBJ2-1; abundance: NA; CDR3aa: CASSLGEDYYNEQFF; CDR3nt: TGCGCCAGCAGCTTGGGGGAGGACTACTACAATGAGCAGTTCTTC
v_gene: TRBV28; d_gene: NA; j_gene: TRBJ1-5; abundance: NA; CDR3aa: CASTVSGRGYQPQHF; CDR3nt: TGTGCCAGCACCGTAAGTGGCAGGGGTTATCAGCCCCAGCATTTT
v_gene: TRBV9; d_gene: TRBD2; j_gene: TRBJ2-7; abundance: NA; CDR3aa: CASRAGTSDEQYF; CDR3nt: TGTGCCAGCAGAGCCGGGACTAGCGACGAGCAGTACTTC
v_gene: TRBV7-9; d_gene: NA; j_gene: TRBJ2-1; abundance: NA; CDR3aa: CASSGGVTAYNEQFF; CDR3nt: TGTGCCAGCAGCGGAGGAGTGACGGCCTACAATGAGCAGTTCTTC
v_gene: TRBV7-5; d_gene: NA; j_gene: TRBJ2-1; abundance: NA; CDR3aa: CVRSTRGGVSYNEQFF; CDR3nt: TGTGTCAGAAGCACCCGGGGGGGTGTCTCCTACAATGAGCAGTTCTTC
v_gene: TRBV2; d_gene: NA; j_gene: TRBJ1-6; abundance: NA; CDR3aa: CASSDNGQLPLHF; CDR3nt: TGTGCCAGCAGTGATAACGGACAATTACCCCTCCACTTT
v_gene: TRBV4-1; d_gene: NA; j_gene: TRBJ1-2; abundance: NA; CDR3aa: CASSLMGGPGYTF; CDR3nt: TGCGCCAGCAGCCTGATGGGGGGTCCTGGCTACACCTTC
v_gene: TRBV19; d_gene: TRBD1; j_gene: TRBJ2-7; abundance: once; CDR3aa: CASSPGQGVDEQYF; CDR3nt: TGTGCCAGTAGCCCGGGACAGGGTGTGGACGAGCAGTACTTC
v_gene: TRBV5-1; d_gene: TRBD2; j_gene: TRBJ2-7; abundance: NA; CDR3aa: CASSLGYGRASNEQYF; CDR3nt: TGCGCCAGCAGCTTGGGATACGGGAGGGCCTCAAACGAGCAGTACTTC
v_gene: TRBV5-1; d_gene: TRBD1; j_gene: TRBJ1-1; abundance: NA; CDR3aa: CASSLGTGSRNTEAFF; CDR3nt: TGCGCCAGCAGCTTGGGGACAGGGTCGCGGAACACTGAAGCTTTCTTT
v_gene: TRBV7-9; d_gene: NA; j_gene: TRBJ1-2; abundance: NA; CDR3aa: CASSEGIAHGYTF; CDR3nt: TGTGCCAGCAGCGAAGGAATAGCGCATGGCTACACCTTC
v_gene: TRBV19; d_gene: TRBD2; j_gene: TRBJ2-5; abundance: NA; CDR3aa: CASSVEGLAGTQETQYF; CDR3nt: TGTGCCAGTAGTGTGGAGGGACTAGCGGGGACCCAAGAGACCCAGTACTTC
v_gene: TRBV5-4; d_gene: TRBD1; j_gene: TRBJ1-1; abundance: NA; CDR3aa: CASSEGTGYTEAFF; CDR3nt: TGTGCCAGCAGCGAGGGGACAGGGTACACTGAAGCTTTCTTT
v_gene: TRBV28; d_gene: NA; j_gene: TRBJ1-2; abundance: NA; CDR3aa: CASSLKPEGGYTF; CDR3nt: TGTGCCAGCAGTTTAAAGCCGGAGGGTGGCTACACCTTC
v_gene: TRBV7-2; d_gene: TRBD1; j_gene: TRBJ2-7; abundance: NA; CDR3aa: CASSLSGGNYEQYF; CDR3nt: TGTGCCAGCAGCTTATCAGGGGGCAACTACGAGCAGTACTTC
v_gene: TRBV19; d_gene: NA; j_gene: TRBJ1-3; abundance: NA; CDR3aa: CASSIRVARGTGNTIYF; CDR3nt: TGTGCCAGTAGTATCCGGGTAGCAAGGGGGACTGGAAACACCATATATTTT
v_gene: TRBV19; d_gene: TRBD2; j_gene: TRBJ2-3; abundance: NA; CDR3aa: CASSIDPPPSGVTDTQYF; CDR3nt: TGTGCCAGTAGTATAGATCCACCCCCTAGCGGGGTCACAGATACGCAGTATTTT